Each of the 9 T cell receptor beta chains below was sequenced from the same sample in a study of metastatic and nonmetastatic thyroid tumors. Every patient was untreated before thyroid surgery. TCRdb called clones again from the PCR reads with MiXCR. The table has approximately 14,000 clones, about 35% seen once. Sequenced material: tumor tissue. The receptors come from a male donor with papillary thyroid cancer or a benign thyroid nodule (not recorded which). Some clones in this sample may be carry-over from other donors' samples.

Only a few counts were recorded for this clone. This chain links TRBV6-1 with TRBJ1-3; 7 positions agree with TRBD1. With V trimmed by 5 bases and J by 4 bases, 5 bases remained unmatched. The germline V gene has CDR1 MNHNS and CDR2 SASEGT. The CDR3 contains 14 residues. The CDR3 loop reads CASSPTGAGNTIYF. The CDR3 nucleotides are TGTGCCAGCAGTCCAACAGGGGCGGGAAACACCATATATTTT.

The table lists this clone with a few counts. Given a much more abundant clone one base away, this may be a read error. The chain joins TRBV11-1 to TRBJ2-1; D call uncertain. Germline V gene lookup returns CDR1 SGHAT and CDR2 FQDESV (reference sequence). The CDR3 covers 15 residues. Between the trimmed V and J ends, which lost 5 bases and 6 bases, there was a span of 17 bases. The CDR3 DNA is TGTGCCAGCAGCCGCGCCGGGCACCCGTTCAATGAGCAGTTCTTC. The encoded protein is CASSRAGHPFNEQFF.

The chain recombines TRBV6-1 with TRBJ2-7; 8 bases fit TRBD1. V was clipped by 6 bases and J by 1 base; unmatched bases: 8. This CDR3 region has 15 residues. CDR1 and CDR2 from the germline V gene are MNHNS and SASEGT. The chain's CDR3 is CASREDRDPSYEQYF. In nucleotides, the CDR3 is TGTGCCAGCAGAGAGGACAGGGACCCATCCTACGAGCAGTACTTC.

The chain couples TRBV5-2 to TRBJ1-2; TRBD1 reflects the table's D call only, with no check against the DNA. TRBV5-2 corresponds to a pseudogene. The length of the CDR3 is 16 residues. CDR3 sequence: CASILGDSRYNYGYTF. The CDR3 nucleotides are TGTGCCAGCATCTTGGGGGACAGTCGATACAACTATGGCTACACCTTC.

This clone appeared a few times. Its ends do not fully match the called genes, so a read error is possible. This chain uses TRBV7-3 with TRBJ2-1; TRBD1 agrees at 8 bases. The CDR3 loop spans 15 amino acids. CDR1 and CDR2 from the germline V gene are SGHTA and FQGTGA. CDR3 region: CAISSQGAAYNEQFF. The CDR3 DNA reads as TGTGCCATCAGCTCCCAGGGGGCGGCCTACAATGAGCAGTTCTTC.

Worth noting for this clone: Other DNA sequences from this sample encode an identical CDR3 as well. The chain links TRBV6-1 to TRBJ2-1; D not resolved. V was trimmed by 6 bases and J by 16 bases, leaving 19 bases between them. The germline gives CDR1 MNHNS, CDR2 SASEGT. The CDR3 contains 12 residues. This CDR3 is CASSSDLSYRFF. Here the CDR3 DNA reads TGTGCCAGCAGCTCCGACTTATCTTATCGCTTCTTC.

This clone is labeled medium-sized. CDR3 amino acids: CASSKFDKNTEAFF. CDR3 nucleotides: TGCGCCAGCAGCAAATTCGACAAGAACACTGAAGCTTTCTTT. This chain uses TRBV5-1 with TRBJ1-1; the D is unclear. This CDR3 is 14 amino acids long. Germline-derived CDR1 and CDR2 are SGHRS and YFSETQ. Trimming pared 4 bases from V and 1 base from J, leaving 11 bases between.

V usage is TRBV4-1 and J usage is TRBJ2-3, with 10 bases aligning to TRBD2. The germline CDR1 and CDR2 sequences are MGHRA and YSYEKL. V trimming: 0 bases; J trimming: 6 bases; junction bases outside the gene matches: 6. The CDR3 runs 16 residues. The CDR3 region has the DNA TGCGCCAGCAGCCAAGAGGTCCCTAGCGGGGGCGATACGCAGTATTTT. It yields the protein CASSQEVPSGGDTQYF.

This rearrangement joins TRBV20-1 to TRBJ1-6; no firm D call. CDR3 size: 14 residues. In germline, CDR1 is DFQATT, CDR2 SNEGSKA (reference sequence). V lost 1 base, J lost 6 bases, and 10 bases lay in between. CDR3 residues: CSARAPPINSPLHF. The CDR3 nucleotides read TGCAGTGCTAGAGCTCCCCCCATTAATTCACCCCTCCACTTT.